The next 25 T cell receptor beta chains were all read from a single sample in a study of neurological immune-mediated disorders (dated 2019 in TCRdb). Receptors were amplified or captured by 5' RACE. Sequencing instrument: Illumina HiSeq 2500. The raw public reads went through TCRdb reprocessing: fastp at Q25, MiXCR clone calling, in-frame beta chains kept. Here each entry gathers all rows of one CDR3 protein and keeps the most common genes and DNA. The sample has 66,000 or so distinct CDR3 sequences on record, less than 5.5% of them singletons. The ten largest make up approximately 6.9% of the sample. The sequenced sample consisted of PBMCs. The receptors come from a man aged 25-40 years with multiple sclerosis.

This clonotype occurred many times. This chain links TRBV5-6 with TRBJ2-7; D may be TRBD2 (6 bases). V was cut by 1 base and J by 4 bases, with 12 bases left in between. Germline V lookup: CDR1 SGHDT, CDR2 YYEEEE. CDR3 length: 14 amino acids. The CDR3 loop is CASSLTSGGYEQYV. For the CDR3, the DNA is TGTGCCAGCAGCTTGACCAGCGGAGGGTACGAGCAGTACGTC.

This clonotype was picked up many times. This chain connects TRBV25-1 to TRBJ2-3, with 9 bases fitting TRBD1. V lost 6 bases and J lost 3; bases outside the gene matches: 7. The CDR3 is 15 amino acids. The germline V gene encodes CDR1 MGHDK and CDR2 SYGVNS. In nucleotides, the CDR3 is TGTGCCAGCAGGGGGTCCGGGACAGGGACAGATACGCAGTATTTT. It encodes CASRGSGTGTDTQYF.

The chain is built from TRBV27 and TRBJ2-2, with no clear D. CDR1 and CDR2 from the germline V gene are MNHEY and SMNVEV (reference sequence). Trimming left V 2 bases short and J 4 bases short, with 8 bases between. The CDR3 consists of 14 residues. The CDR3 reads CASSLQSFTGELFF. The CDR3 nucleotides read TGTGCCAGCAGTTTACAAAGTTTCACCGGGGAGCTGTTTTTT.

In its sample, this clonotype was seen many times. This chain joins TRBV4-1 and TRBJ1-2; 11 bases are a match to TRBD1. Germline CDR1 MGHRA, CDR2 YSYEKL. This CDR3 contains 17 residues. V was clipped by 4 bases and J by 2 bases; unmatched bases: 9. The CDR3 DNA follows: TGCGCCAGCAGCCCCCGAGCTGGGACAGGGGGAAACTATGGCTACACCTTC. Translated, it gives CASSPRAGTGGNYGYTF.

V usage is TRBV20-1 and J usage is TRBJ2-1, with 14 bases identical to TRBD2. Germline values: CDR1 DFQATT, CDR2 SNEGSKA (reference sequence). The CDR3 contains 18 residues. The ends lost 0 bases at V and 4 bases at J; junction bases unmatched: 8. CDR3 loop: CSARDLRTSGGPYNEQFF. The DNA of the CDR3 is TGCAGTGCTAGAGACCTTCGGACTAGCGGGGGGCCATACAATGAGCAGTTCTTC.

In this sample, this clonotype turned up many times. The genes are TRBV20-1 and TRBJ2-5; D is unclear. Trimming removed 2 bases from V and 2 bases from J, with 3 bases in between. There are 11 residues in the CDR3. CDR1 DFQATT and CDR2 SNEGSKA come from the germline V gene (reference sequence). Here the CDR3 reads CSARLQETQYF. The DNA for the CDR3 is TGCAGTGCTAGATTACAAGAGACCCAGTACTTC.

This clonotype was picked up many times. This chain links TRBV20-1 with TRBJ1-1; 9 bases are shared with TRBD1. V gave up 1 base and J gave up 7 bases; unmatched junction bases: 10. Germline V gene lookup returns CDR1 DFQATT and CDR2 SNEGSKA (reference sequence). The CDR3 sequence is 15 residues long. The CDR3 spells CSARGLPGTGFEAFF. The CDR3 nucleotides read TGCAGTGCTAGAGGGCTCCCCGGGACAGGGTTTGAAGCTTTCTTT.

This clonotype has more than one count but fewer than ten. The chain combines TRBV5-1 with TRBJ1-6; 8 bases line up with TRBD1. CDR3 size: 14 residues. Per germline, CDR1 SGHRS and CDR2 YFSETQ. Trimming cost V 1 base and J 8 bases; bases outside gene matches: 2. The CDR3 protein is CASSLQGADSPLHF. The CDR3 DNA is TGCGCCAGCAGCTTGCAGGGGGCCGATTCACCCCTCCACTTT.

This clonotype was seen at least ten times. One end of the junction varies from germline; a read error may be responsible. The chain combines TRBV10-2 with TRBJ1-1; a possible D gene is TRBD1 (5 bases). The CDR3 runs to 14 residues. Germline V CDR1 and CDR2: WSHSY, SAAADI. The CDR3 region is CASGAGFQNPEAFF. The CDR3 bases are TGCGCCAGCGGGGCAGGGTTCCAGAACCCTGAAGCTTTCTTT.

This clonotype was observed at least ten times. V and J are TRBV6-6 and TRBJ1-1; D remains unclear. This CDR3 comprises 16 residues. Germline lookup yields CDR1 MNHNY and CDR2 SVGAGI (reference sequence). Between the trimmed V and J ends, which lost 0 bases and 7 bases, there was a span of 18 bases. DNA of the CDR3: TGTGCCAGCAGTTACTCCACCCGTTCCGTAACGGTTGAAGCTTTCTTT. Its protein is CASSYSTRSVTVEAFF.

This clonotype was seen a handful of times. The chain carries TRBV5-1 and TRBJ1-2; weak D call: TRBD1 (5 bases). V was pared by 0 bases and J by 8 bases, with 20 bases between. This CDR3 is 16 amino acids long. In germline, CDR1 is SGHRS, CDR2 YFSETQ. CDR3 amino acids: CASSLVPFAGKRGYTF. The DNA for the CDR3 is TGCGCCAGCAGCTTGGTCCCTTTTGCAGGGAAAAGGGGCTACACCTTC.

This clonotype is medium-sized. The chain is built from TRBV5-5 and TRBJ1-1, with D unresolved. Germline CDR1 reads SGHKS; CDR2 reads YYEKEE (reference sequence). V lost 0 bases, J lost 0 bases, and 3 bases lay in between. CDR3 length equals 13 residues. CDR3 protein: CASSLGMNTEAFF. In nucleotides, the CDR3 is TGTGCCAGCAGCTTGGGGATGAACACTGAAGCTTTCTTT.

In this sample, this clonotype turned up many times. The chain couples TRBV6-2 or TRBV6-3 to TRBJ1-1, with TRBD1 identical over 9 bases. Losses at the gene ends were 6 bases for V and 7 bases for J; bases not matched to a gene: 3. The CDR3 totals 12 residues. Germline loops: CDR1 MNHEY, CDR2 SVGEGT. The CDR3 bases are TGTGCCAGCAGCCTGGACAGGGGTGAAGCTTTCTTT. The encoded protein is CASSLDRGEAFF.

This clonotype was found many times. This chain connects TRBV10-3 to TRBJ1-5, with TRBD1 as a possible D gene (6 bases). Germline V lookup: CDR1 ENHRY, CDR2 SYGVKD. V was shortened by 0 bases and J by 3 bases, with 12 bases between the two germline ends. The CDR3 totals 16 residues. The CDR3 region has the DNA TGTGCCATCAGTGAGTCGTTGGGGGCTAACAATCAGCCCCAGCATTTT. Its protein is CAISESLGANNQPQHF.

The sample holds many counts of this clonotype. This sequence joins TRBV5-5 and TRBJ2-1, with a tentative D call TRBD1 (6 bases). The germline gives CDR1 SGHKS, CDR2 YYEKEE (reference sequence). V was shortened by 0 bases and J by 3 bases, with 7 bases between the two germline ends. The CDR3 contains 14 residues. Here the CDR3 DNA reads TGTGCCAGCAGCTTGGAGACAGGCTACAATGAGCAGTTCTTC. This codes for CASSLETGYNEQFF.

There are many counts of this clonotype. J is TRBJ1-1 and V is TRBV5-1; D unresolved. The V gene's germline CDR1 is SGHRS and CDR2 YFSETQ. V shed 0 bases and J shed 4 bases, with 10 bases lying between them. The CDR3 is made up of 14 amino acids. CDR3 bases: TGCGCCAGCAGCTTGGGGGAGAGAGGCACTGAAGCTTTCTTT. This sequence encodes CASSLGERGTEAFF.

This clonotype has at least ten counts. The chain employs TRBV7-9 and TRBJ1-2; weak D call: TRBD1 (6 bases). From germline, CDR1 is SEHNR and CDR2 FQNEAQ (reference sequence). The CDR3 loop spans 13 amino acids. The V end lost 7 bases, the J end lost 9 bases, and 18 bases lay between the germline ends. The CDR3 nucleotides are TGTGCCAGCATCCTTGACGCAGGGGTTCGCTACACCTTC. Residues: CASILDAGVRYTF.

At least ten counts were recorded for this clonotype. V usage is TRBV5-5 and J usage is TRBJ2-7, with D tentatively TRBD1 (6 bases). V shed 0 bases and J shed 0 bases, with 19 bases lying between them. This CDR3 is built from 18 residues. CDR1 is SGHKS and CDR2 is YYEKEE in the germline V gene (reference sequence). The CDR3 sequence: CASSLVISLTGYSYEQYV. The CDR3 bases are TGTGCCAGCAGCTTGGTCATCTCCCTGACAGGTTACTCCTACGAGCAGTACGTC.

The chain carries TRBV18 and TRBJ2-7, with a possible D match to TRBD1 (6 bases). CDR1 and CDR2 from the germline V gene are KGHSH and LQKENI. This CDR3 is 13 amino acids long. Trimming left V 4 bases short and J 1 base short, with 8 bases between. The CDR3 is CASSRTVSYEQYF. CDR3 nucleotides: TGTGCCAGCTCACGGACAGTATCCTACGAGCAGTACTTC.

This clonotype was counted ten times or more. The chain has TRBV10-3 and TRBJ1-1, with TRBD1 as a possible D gene (5 bases). The CDR3 consists of 12 residues. V gave up 9 bases and J gave up 4 bases, with 12 bases separating them. The germline V gene encodes CDR1 ENHRY and CDR2 SYGVKD. This chain's CDR3 is CAIRGGSTEAFF. The DNA of the CDR3 is TGTGCCATTAGGGGAGGGAGCACTGAAGCTTTCTTT.

In its sample, this clonotype was seen many times. This chain connects TRBV27 to TRBJ1-1; 9 nucleotides line up with TRBD1. Trimming at V came to 4 bases and at J to 3 bases, leaving 9 bases not matched to a gene. Germline V gene sequence: CDR1 MNHEY, CDR2 SMNVEV (reference sequence). The CDR3 contains 16 residues. In DNA form, the CDR3 reads TGTGCCAGCAGTTCACGACAGGGGGTAAACGACACTGAAGCTTTCTTT. Its translation is CASSSRQGVNDTEAFF.

The sample holds many counts of this clonotype. The chain has TRBV19 and TRBJ2-1; no clear D gene. Germline V gene sequence: CDR1 LNHDA, CDR2 SQIVND (reference sequence). This CDR3 has 13 amino acids. V lost 0 bases to trimming and J lost 5 bases, with 5 bases between them. CDR3 sequence (DNA): TGTGCCAGTAGTATAGATCTGGACAATGAGCAGTTCTTC. Protein product: CASSIDLDNEQFF.

This clonotype was recorded at least ten times. The chain links TRBV20-1 to TRBJ1-1; D call uncertain. CDR1 is DFQATT, CDR2 SNEGSKA, per germline (reference sequence). Between the trimmed V and J ends, which lost 4 bases and 4 bases, there was a span of 7 bases. The CDR3 spans 11 residues. The CDR3 DNA follows: TGCAGTGCTACGGTTGGCACTGAAGCTTTCTTT. This codes for CSATVGTEAFF.

This clonotype was counted ten times or more. This chain links TRBV5-5 with TRBJ2-3; the D is unclear. The V and J ends lost 3 bases and 3 bases respectively, with 2 bases between them. The CDR3 consists of 11 residues. Germline loops: CDR1 SGHKS, CDR2 YYEKEE (reference sequence). CDR3 loop: CASSWTDTQYF. The CDR3 nucleotides read TGTGCCAGCAGCTGGACAGATACGCAGTATTTT.

This clonotype was recorded many times. The genes are TRBV7-9 and TRBJ2-7; no definite D call. Deletions cut 4 bases from V and 2 bases from J, with 9 bases between. Germline lookup yields CDR1 SEHNR and CDR2 FQNEAQ (reference sequence). The CDR3 extends over 13 amino acids. CDR3 loop: CASSSASPYEQYV. The CDR3 nucleotides read TGTGCCAGCAGCTCAGCAAGCCCCTACGAGCAGTACGTC.